This T cell receptor beta chain was observed in a study of control samples from healthy donors and cancer patients. Generated by immunoSEQ multiplex PCR, the TCRdb table keeps only in-frame clones and is missing some. Altogether 120,000 to 150,000 clones are present, more than 90% being singletons, with the ten largest covering under 4%. The sequencing sample was made of blood. The receptor was isolated from a man younger than 45 in good health.

The CDR3 is CSAEWGYGYTF. The CDR3 bases are TGCAGTGCAGAGTGGGGTTATGGCTACACCTTC. This chain connects TRBV20-1 to TRBJ1-2, with D uncertain. Germline CDR1 reads DFQATT; CDR2 reads SNEGSKA (reference sequence). The CDR3 covers 11 residues. V lost 6 bases, J lost 5 bases, and 10 bases lay in between.